The 14 T cell receptor beta chains presented below share a single source sample, sequenced in a study of OX40 agonist ivuxolimab in advanced cancers. Some clones are missing from TCRdb's copy, which holds only in-frame ones; the method was immunoSEQ multiplex PCR. The sample has around 60,000 clones, 89% seen once. The material was CD4+ or CD8+ T cells sorted from blood, obtained in a trial of the OX40 agonist ivuxolimab. These receptors originate from an adult with an advanced solid tumor such as melanoma, head and neck, liver or kidney cancer.

The rearrangement links TRBV19 to TRBJ2-3; 10 bases match TRBD2. The CDR3 runs to 15 residues. Looked up from germline, CDR1 is LNHDA and CDR2 is SQIVND (reference sequence). Trimming took 6 bases from V and 0 from J; bases not matched to a gene: 3. CDR3 bases: TGTGCCAGTAGCCTACTAGCGGGGAGCACAGATACGCAGTATTTT. Translating gives CASSLLAGSTDTQYF.

The chain carries TRBV7-3 and TRBJ2-3; D possibly uses TRBD1 or TRBD2 (6 bases each). CDR1 is SGHTA, CDR2 FQGTGA, per germline. The V and J ends lost 4 bases and 0 bases respectively, with 11 bases between them. The CDR3 is 15 residues long. DNA for the CDR3: TGTGCCAGCAGCTCCGGGGGCCTTAGCACAGATACGCAGTATTTT. The encoded protein is CASSSGGLSTDTQYF.

The chain employs TRBV27 and TRBJ2-4; D perhaps matches TRBD2 (5 bases). This CDR3 region has 13 residues. Germline V CDR1 and CDR2: MNHEY, SMNVEV (reference sequence). The V gene lost 6 bases and the J gene lost 4 bases, with 10 bases spanning the gap. CDR3: CASSPGSKNIQYF. The CDR3 coding sequence is TGTGCCAGCAGCCCGGGGTCAAAAAACATTCAGTACTTC.

The chain combines TRBV6-6 with TRBJ2-7; D possibly corresponds to TRBD2 (5 bases). This CDR3 has 14 amino acids. In germline, CDR1 is MNHNY, CDR2 SVGAGI (reference sequence). V dropped 2 bases and J dropped 3 bases, with 11 bases sitting between them. CDR3 region: CASSYPGESYEQYF. The CDR3 DNA reads TGTGCCAGCAGTTACCCCGGGGAGAGCTACGAGCAGTACTTC.

This sequence joins TRBV5-1 and TRBJ2-7, with D tentatively TRBD1 (6 bases). Germline lookup yields CDR1 SGHRS and CDR2 YFSETQ. Trimming stripped 2 bases from V and 3 bases from J, with 12 bases between. This CDR3 has 14 amino acids. CDR3 sequence reads: CASSFDRTIYEQYF. CDR3 nucleotide sequence: TGCGCCAGCAGCTTCGACAGGACGATCTACGAGCAGTACTTC.

The sample holds one count of this clone. The chain uses TRBV27 and TRBJ2-7, with D possibly TRBD1 on 6 matching bases. The CDR3 is made up of 14 amino acids. CDR1 is MNHEY, CDR2 SMNVEV, per germline (reference sequence). Deletions cut 4 bases from V and 2 bases from J, with 12 bases between. CDR3 sequence: CASSSPDRTYEQYF. CDR3 sequence (DNA): TGTGCCAGCAGTTCGCCGGACAGAACCTACGAGCAGTACTTC.

The rearrangement joins TRBV15 to TRBJ2-5; tentative D call: TRBD2 (5 bases). This CDR3 spans 19 amino acids. V was cut by 5 bases and J by 5 bases, with 30 bases left in between. Per the germline V gene, CDR1 is LNHNV and CDR2 is YYDKDF (reference sequence). CDR3 residues: CATSFNEDSYSGWSETQYF. The DNA for the CDR3 is TGTGCCACCAGCTTTAACGAGGACTCCTATTCGGGATGGTCTGAGACCCAGTACTTC.

This chain uses TRBV19 with TRBJ1-1, with a weak D call TRBD1 (6 bases). The CDR3 runs to 14 residues. The germline V gene encodes CDR1 LNHDA and CDR2 SQIVND (reference sequence). V was shortened by 5 bases and J by 2 bases, with 12 bases between the two germline ends. The CDR3 sequence: CASSLWTVNTEAFF. In DNA form, the CDR3 reads TGTGCCAGTAGTTTATGGACAGTCAACACTGAAGCTTTCTTT.

A word on this clone: The same CDR3 is also encoded by other DNA sequences in this sample. The J gene is TRBJ1-5, the V gene TRBV7-9, with D perhaps matching TRBD1 (5 bases). The CDR3 is 14 amino acids. V was cut by 1 base and J by 4 bases, with 8 bases left in between. Germline V gives CDR1 SEHNR, CDR2 FQNEAQ (reference sequence). In DNA form, the CDR3 reads TGTGCCAGCAGCTTAGGAGGGGTTAATCAGCCCCAGCATTTT. Its translation is CASSLGGVNQPQHF.

The chain recombines TRBV28 with TRBJ2-7, with 13 bases lining up with TRBD2. The junction had 9 bases not matched to a gene; V was cut back by 4 bases and J by 3 bases. Germline assignment: CDR1 MDHEN and CDR2 SYDVKM. The CDR3 covers 17 residues. The CDR3 bases are TGTGCCAGCAGTTCAGGACTAGCGGGAGTGTTCAACTACGAGCAGTACTTC. Encoded protein: CASSSGLAGVFNYEQYF.

Only a few counts were recorded for this clone. In DNA, the CDR3 is TGTGCCAGCAGCCGGCTCCAAGAAAAATATCAGCCCCAGCATTTT. Translating it yields CASSRLQEKYQPQHF. The chain recombines TRBV5-8 with TRBJ1-5; D gene unclear. Trimming cost V 4 bases and J 5 bases, with 16 bases left between them. Germline CDR1 SGHTS, CDR2 YDEGEE. The length of the CDR3 is 15 residues.

V usage is TRBV7-6 and J usage is TRBJ1-3, with D maybe TRBD1 (6 bases). The CDR3 has 14 amino acids. V was trimmed by 5 bases and J by 2 bases, leaving 10 bases between them. CDR1 is SGHVS and CDR2 is FNYEAQ in the germline V gene. The CDR3 region is CASSLGGPGNTIYF. The CDR3 DNA reads as TGTGCCAGCAGCCTAGGGGGACCTGGAAACACCATATATTTT.

The rearrangement joins TRBV7-9 to TRBJ1-4, with a tentative D call TRBD1 (6 bases). The V and J ends lost 5 bases and 4 bases respectively, with 14 bases between them. This CDR3 is 15 amino acids long. Per germline, CDR1 SEHNR and CDR2 FQNEAQ (reference sequence). This CDR3 is CASSLWTALNEKLFF. As DNA, the CDR3 is TGTGCCAGCAGCCTCTGGACAGCCCTTAATGAAAAACTGTTTTTT. Looking up the rest from reference TRBV7-9 and TRBJ1-4 gives the full variable domain: DTGVSQNPRHKITKRGQNVTFRCDPISEHNRLYWYRQTLGQGPEFLTYFQNEAQLEKSRLLSDRFSAERPKGSFSTLEIQRTEQGDSAMYLCASSLWTALNEKLFFGSGTQLSVL.

This chain links TRBV4-1 with TRBJ2-7; 8 nucleotides match TRBD2. Germline V gene sequence: CDR1 MGHRA, CDR2 YSYEKL. V shed 3 bases, J shed 2 bases, and the junction held 6 bases outside the gene matches. This CDR3 contains 15 residues. CDR3 sequence: CASSQAVGGAYEQYF. In DNA, the CDR3 is TGCGCCAGCAGCCAGGCTGTCGGGGGGGCCTACGAGCAGTACTTC.